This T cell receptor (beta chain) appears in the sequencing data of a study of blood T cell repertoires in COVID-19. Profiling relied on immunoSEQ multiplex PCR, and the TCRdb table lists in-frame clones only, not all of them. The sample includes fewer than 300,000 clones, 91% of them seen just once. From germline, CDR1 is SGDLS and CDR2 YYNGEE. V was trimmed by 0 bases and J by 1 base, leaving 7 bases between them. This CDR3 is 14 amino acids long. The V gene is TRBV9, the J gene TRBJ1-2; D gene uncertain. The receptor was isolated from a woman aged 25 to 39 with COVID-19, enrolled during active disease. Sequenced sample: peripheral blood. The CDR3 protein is CASSVDQVNYGYTF. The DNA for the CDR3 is TGTGCCAGCAGCGTAGACCAGGTTAACTATGGCTACACCTTC.